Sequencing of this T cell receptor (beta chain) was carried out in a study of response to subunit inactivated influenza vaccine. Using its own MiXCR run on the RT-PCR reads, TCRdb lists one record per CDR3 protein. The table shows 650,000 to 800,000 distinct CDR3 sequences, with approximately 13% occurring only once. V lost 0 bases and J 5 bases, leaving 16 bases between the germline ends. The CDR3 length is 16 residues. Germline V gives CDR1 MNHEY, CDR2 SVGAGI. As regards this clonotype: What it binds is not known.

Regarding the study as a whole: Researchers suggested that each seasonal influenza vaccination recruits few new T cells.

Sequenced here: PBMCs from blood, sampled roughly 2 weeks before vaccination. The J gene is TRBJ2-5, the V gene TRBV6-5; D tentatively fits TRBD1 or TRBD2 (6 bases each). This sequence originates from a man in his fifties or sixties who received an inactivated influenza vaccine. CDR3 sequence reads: CASSYSTSGAGETQYF. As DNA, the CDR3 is TGTGCCAGCAGTTACTCTACGTCGGGGGCCGGTGAGACCCAGTACTTC.